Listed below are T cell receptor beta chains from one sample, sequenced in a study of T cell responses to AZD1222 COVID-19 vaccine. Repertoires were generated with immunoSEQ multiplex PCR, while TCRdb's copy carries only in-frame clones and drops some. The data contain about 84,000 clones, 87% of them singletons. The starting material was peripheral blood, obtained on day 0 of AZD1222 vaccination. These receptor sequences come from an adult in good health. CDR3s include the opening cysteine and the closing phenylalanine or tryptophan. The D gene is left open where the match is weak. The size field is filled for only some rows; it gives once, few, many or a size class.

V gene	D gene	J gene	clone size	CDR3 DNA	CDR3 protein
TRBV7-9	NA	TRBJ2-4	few	TGTGCCAGCAGCACCATTGCTACAGCCAAAAACATTCAGTACTTC	CASSTIATAKNIQYF
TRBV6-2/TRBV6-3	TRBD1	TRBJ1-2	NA	TGTGCCAGCAGTCAACAGGGGTATGGCTACACCTTC	CASSQQGYGYTF
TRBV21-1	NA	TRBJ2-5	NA	TGTGCCAGCTCGAGGACAGGGAAAGTGCTCCGAGAGACCCAGTACTTC	CASSRTGKVLRETQYF
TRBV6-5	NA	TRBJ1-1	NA	TGTGCCAGCACGAAGATTATGAACACTGAAGCTTTCTTT	CASTKIMNTEAFF
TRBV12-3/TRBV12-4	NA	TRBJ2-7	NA	TGTGCCAGCAGAAGTACAGGGTCCTACGAGCAGTACTTC	CASRSTGSYEQYF
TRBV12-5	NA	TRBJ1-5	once	TGTGCTAGTGGTTTGGTCAGGCAGGGCCAATCCAGTCAGCCCCAGCATTTT	CASGLVRQGQSSQPQHF
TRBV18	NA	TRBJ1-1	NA	TGTGCCAGCTCACCCGGGACTGAAGCTTTCTTT	CASSPGTEAFF
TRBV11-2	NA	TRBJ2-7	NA	TGTGCCAGCAGCCCCGGGTTTAGCTCCTACGAGCAGTACTTC	CASSPGFSSYEQYF
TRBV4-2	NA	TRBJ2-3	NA	TGTGCCAGCAGCCAAGATTGGGGGGGCCCCACAGATACGCAGTATTTT	CASSQDWGGPTDTQYF
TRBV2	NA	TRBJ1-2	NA	TGTGCCAGCAGTGAAGCGCCGGCTGGGCTGGGCGCTAACTATGGCTACACCTTC	CASSEAPAGLGANYGYTF
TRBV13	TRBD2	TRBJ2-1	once	TGTGCCAGCAGGCCTCGCACCCTAGCGGGAGATGGCAATGAGCAGTTCTTC	CASRPRTLAGDGNEQFF
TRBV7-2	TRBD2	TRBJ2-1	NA	TGTGCCAGCAGCTCAAGGACTAGCGGAGTCAGTCACAATGAGCAGTTCTTC	CASSSRTSGVSHNEQFF
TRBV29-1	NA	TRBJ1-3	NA	TGCAGCGTTGACTTGGCCCCTTCGAGCTCTGGAAACACCATATATTTT	CSVDLAPSSSGNTIYF
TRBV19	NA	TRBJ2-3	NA	TGTGCCGTCCTCGGGGGCACAGATACGCAGTATTTT	CAVLGGTDTQYF
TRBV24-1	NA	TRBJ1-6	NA	TGTGCCACCTCGCAGGGGCTTGGCTCACCCCTCCACTTT	CATSQGLGSPLHF
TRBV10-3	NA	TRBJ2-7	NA	TGTGCCATCACAGCCGGCGAACAACAAAACAACGAGCAGTACTTC	CAITAGEQQNNEQYF
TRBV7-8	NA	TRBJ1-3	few	TGTGCCAGCAGCTTAGCGAACACCATATATTTT	CASSLANTIYF
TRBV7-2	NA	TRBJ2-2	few	TGTGCCAGCAGCTTCGGACAGACCACCGGGGAGCTGTTTTTT	CASSFGQTTGELFF
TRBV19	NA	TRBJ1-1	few	TGTGCCAGTAGGGTACAGCTGGCGGGGTCTGAAGCTTTCTTT	CASRVQLAGSEAFF
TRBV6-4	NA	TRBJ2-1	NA	TGTGCCAGCAGTGTATCTAGGGAACAGTACAATGAGCAGTTCTTC	CASSVSREQYNEQFF
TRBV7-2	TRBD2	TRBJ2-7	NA	TGTGCCAGCAGCTTACAGAATAGCGGGAGAGGGCTATTTTACGAGCAGTACTTC	CASSLQNSGRGLFYEQYF